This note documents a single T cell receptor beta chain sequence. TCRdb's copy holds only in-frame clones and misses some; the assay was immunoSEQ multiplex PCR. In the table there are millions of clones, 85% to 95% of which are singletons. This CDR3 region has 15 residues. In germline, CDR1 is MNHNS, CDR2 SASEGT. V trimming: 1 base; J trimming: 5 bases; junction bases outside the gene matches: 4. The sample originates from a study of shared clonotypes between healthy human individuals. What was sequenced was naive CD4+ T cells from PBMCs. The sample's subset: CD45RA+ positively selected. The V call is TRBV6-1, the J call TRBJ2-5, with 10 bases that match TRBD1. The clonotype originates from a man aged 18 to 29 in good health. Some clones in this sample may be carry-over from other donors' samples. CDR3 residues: CASSEGQGAWETQYF. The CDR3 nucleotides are TGTGCCAGCAGTGAAGGACAGGGGGCTTGGGAGACCCAGTACTTC.